This T cell receptor (beta chain) was sequenced in a study of blood T cell repertoires in COVID-19. Study-level background: Whether acute or convalescent, the COVID-19 samples came from the United States, Italy and Spain. Nucleic acid was either cDNA or gDNA, and it came from T cells, B-cell-depleted T cells, or PBMCs.

In the authors' workflow: Amplifying reference gene primers gave estimates of nucleated cell counts. Here immunoSEQ multiplex PCR was the method, and the copy in TCRdb shows in-frame clones only, minus some. The D gene and trimming were derived from the DNA, and the V and J assignments and clone size from that table. This table has around 150,000 clones, over 80% appearing once. J gave up 7 bases and V 2 bases, and 15 bases lay outside the gene matches. The CDR3 runs 17 residues. Germline CDR1 reads LGHNA; CDR2 reads YNFKEQ. The TCR comes from a man aged 50 to 60 with active COVID-19. The chain couples TRBV4-2 to TRBJ2-3, with TRBD2 matching 7 bases. Sequencing was carried out using peripheral blood. As DNA, the CDR3 is TGTGCCAGCAGCCAATATGGGGCTAGCGGCTCCTGGAATACGCAGTATTTT. It encodes CASSQYGASGSWNTQYF.